This entry is about one T cell receptor (beta chain). Its antigen remains unknown. Unique molecular identifiers were incorporated into the prepared TCRbeta library. Each CDR3 protein gets one entry after TCRdb re-called the PCR reads with MiXCR. The sample comprises about 830,000 distinct CDR3 sequences, 15% to 20% of which are singletons, and roughly 4.8% rests with the top ten. This entry belongs to a study of T-cell reconstitution after alpha-beta-depleted transplantation in children. The study, taken as a whole, reports: Some patients' high day-60 TCRbeta diversity was attributed to recipient cells surviving conditioning.

The V gene end was trimmed by 3 bases and the J gene end by 5 bases; junction bases not matched to a gene: 6. This CDR3 contains 15 residues. This rearrangement joins TRBV12-3 or TRBV12-4 to TRBJ1-5, with 8 positions matching TRBD1. This sample comprised PBMCs, mostly from graft donor cells, obtained 360 days after TCRalphabeta/CD19-depleted stem cell transplant. The receptor comes from a male patient aged 10 to 17 who had a stem cell transplant for acute lymphoblastic leukemia, so the T cells may come from the graft donor. The CDR3 loop reads CASSFDGRGHQPQHF. The CDR3 DNA reads as TGTGCCAGCAGTTTCGATGGCAGGGGGCATCAGCCCCAGCATTTT.